The entry below describes one T cell receptor beta chain. Its specificity is not known. V gave up 7 bases and J gave up 4 bases; unmatched junction bases: 11. The V gene's germline CDR1 is SQVTM and CDR2 ANQGSEA. The length of the CDR3 is 15 residues. The entry originates in a study of T-cell memory formation after mild COVID-19. Study outcomes and limitations: A balance of CD4 and CD8 characterized clones contracting day 15 to 85, whereas later expanders leaned CD4+.

5'RACE primed at constant segments yielded TCR alpha and TCR beta cDNA libraries bearing sample barcodes and UMIs. Using its own MiXCR run on the 5' RACE reads, TCRdb lists one record per CDR3 protein. The repertoire includes some 130,000 distinct CDR3 sequences, about 17% of them detected once, and more than 11% sits in the top ten. The TCR was taken from an adult woman who had mild COVID-19 (a few samples of this study predate the infection). Cell type and time point are not known. The V call is TRBV29-1, the J call TRBJ2-1; 9 bases match TRBD2. The sequencing sample was made of PBMCs or a T cell subset sorted from them (not recorded which). The CDR3 spells CSAVGLAGRYNEQFF. CDR3 nucleotides: TGCAGCGCCGTGGGGCTAGCGGGGCGATACAATGAGCAGTTCTTC.